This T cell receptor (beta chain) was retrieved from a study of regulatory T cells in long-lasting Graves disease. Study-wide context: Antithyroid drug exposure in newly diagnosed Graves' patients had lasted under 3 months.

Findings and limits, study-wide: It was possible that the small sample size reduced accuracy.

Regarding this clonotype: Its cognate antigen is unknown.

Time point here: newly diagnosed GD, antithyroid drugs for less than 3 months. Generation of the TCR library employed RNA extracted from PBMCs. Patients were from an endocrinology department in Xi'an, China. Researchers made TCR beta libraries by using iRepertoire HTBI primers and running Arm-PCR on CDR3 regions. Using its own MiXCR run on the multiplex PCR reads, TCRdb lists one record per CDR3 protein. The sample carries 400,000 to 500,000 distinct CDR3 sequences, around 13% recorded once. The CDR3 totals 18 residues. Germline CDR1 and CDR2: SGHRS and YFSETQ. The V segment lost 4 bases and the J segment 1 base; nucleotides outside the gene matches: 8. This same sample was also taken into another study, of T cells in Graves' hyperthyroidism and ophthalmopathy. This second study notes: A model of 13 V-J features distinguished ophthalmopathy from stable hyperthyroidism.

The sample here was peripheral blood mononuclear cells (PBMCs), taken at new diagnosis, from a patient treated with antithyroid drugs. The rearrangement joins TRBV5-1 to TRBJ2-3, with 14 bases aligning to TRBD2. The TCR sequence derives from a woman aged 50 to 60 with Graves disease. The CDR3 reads CASSPGTSGSLGTDTQYF. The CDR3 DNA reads TGCGCCAGCAGCCCCGGGACTAGCGGGAGTCTGGGCACAGATACGCAGTATTTT.